This T cell receptor (beta chain) is from a study of T cell responses to AZD1222 COVID-19 vaccine. Study results and limitations: At 160-218 and 743-854, vaccine-associated CD4 TCRs were dominant, and they spanned spike. Spike-specific TCR breadth and depth went up after people got two AZD1222 doses. Scientists sampled the repertoires only once the peak T cell response had passed.

The CDR3 runs 15 residues. CDR1 and CDR2 (germline): MNHNS, SASEGT. The table lists this clone with a count of one. Its antigen is unidentified. Libraries were prepared by immunoSEQ multiplex PCR; TCRdb keeps only in-frame clonotypes and omits some of them. The profile covers about 120,000 clones, with roughly nine tenths appearing a single time and 2.4% taken by the ten largest. The sequencing used peripheral blood, collected on day 0 of AZD1222 vaccination. This sequence originates from an adult in good health. The rearrangement uses TRBV6-1 and TRBJ2-7, with D perhaps matching TRBD1 or TRBD2 (6 bases each). The tail of the sequence fits TRBJ2-1 better, so the J call may be wrong. The CDR3 coding sequence is TGTGCCAGCAGTGAATTTGGGGGGCGCTACAATGAGCAGTTCTTC. Encoded protein: CASSEFGGRYNEQFF.